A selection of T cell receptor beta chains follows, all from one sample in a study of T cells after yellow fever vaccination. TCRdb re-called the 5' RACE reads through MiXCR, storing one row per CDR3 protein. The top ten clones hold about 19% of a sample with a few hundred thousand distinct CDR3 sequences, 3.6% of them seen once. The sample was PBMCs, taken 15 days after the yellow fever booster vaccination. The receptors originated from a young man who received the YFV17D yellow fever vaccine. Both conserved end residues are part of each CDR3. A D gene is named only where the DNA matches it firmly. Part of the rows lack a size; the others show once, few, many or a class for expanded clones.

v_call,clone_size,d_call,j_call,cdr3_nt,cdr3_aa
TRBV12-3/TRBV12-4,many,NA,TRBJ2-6,TGTGCCAGCAGGCCCCCACAGGCGGCCGGGGCCAACGTCCTGACTTTC,CASRPPQAAGANVLTF
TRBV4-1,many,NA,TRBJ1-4,TGCGCCAGCAGCCAAAGGGGGGAGGATGAAAAACTGTTTTTT,CASSQRGEDEKLFF
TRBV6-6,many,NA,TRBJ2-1,TGTGCCAGCAGTTACAGGTTAAACTCGCAAGGGGATGAGCAGTTCTTC,CASSYRLNSQGDEQFF
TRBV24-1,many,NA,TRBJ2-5,TGTGCCACCAGTGATTCCACAGGCTACCAAGAGACCCAGTACTTC,CATSDSTGYQETQYF
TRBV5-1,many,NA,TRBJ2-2,TGCGCCAGCAGCTTGGAAGGTCCGAACACCGGGGAGCTGTTTTTT,CASSLEGPNTGELFF
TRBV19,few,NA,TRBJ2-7,TGTGCCAGTAGTATAGACGGCTACGAGCAGTACTTC,CASSIDGYEQYF
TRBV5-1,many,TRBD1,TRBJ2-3,TGCGCCAGTAATCCGGGACAGAAGACAGATACGCAGTATTTT,CASNPGQKTDTQYF
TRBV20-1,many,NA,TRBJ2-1,TGCAGTGCTCAGGACAATTACAATGAGCAGTTCTTC,CSAQDNYNEQFF
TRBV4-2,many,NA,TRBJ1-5,TGTGCCAGCAGCCAAGGCAGGGGCAATCAGCCCCAGCATTTT,CASSQGRGNQPQHF
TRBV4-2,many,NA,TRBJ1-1,TGTGCCAGCAGCCCTCCGGGCCTGACAGCCATGAACACTGAAGCTTTCTTT,CASSPPGLTAMNTEAFF
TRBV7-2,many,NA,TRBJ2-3,TGTGCCAGCAGCCAAAGACCAATTACCCTCGGTACAGATACGCAGTATTTT,CASSQRPITLGTDTQYF
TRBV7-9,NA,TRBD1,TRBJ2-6,TGTGCCAGCAGCCCGGCGAGGGACAGGGCCCTCTCTGGGGCCAACGTCCTGACTTTC,CASSPARDRALSGANVLTF
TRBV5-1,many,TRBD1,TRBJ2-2,TGCGCCAGCAGCCCGGGACAGAGGCTGGCGAACACCGGGGAGCTGTTTTTT,CASSPGQRLANTGELFF
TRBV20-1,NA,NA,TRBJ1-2,TGCAGTGCTAGAGAAGGGTCCGAAGGGAACTATGGCTACACCTTC,CSAREGSEGNYGYTF
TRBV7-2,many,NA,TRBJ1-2,TGTGCCAGCAGCATCGAGGTCCCGGGAGGGGATATATATGGCTACACCTTC,CASSIEVPGGDIYGYTF
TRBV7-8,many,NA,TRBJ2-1,TGTGCCAGCAGCCGTTTCCTCTACAATGAGCAGTTCTTC,CASSRFLYNEQFF
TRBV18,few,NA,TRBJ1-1,TGTGCCACCCGCGTGGGGGAAAATACTGAAGCTTTCTTT,CATRVGENTEAFF
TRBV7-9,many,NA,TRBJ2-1,TGTGCCAGCAGCTCAACCCTGACTAATGGGGTTTATGAGCAGTTCTTC,CASSSTLTNGVYEQFF
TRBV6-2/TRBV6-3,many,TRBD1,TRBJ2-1,TGTGCCAGCAGATTTCTTCCGGGACAGGGGGCTCATTACAATGAGCAGTTCTTC,CASRFLPGQGAHYNEQFF
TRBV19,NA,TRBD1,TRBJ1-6,TGTGCCAGTAGTCAATACAGGGGAAATTCACCCCTCCACTTT,CASSQYRGNSPLHF
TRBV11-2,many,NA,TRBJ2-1,TGTGCCAGCAGGCCCCTAGGGAGTAATGAGCAGTTCTTC,CASRPLGSNEQFF
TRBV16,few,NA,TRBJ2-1,TGTGCCAGCAGCCAATTGGCAGATTACAATGAGCAGTTCTTC,CASSQLADYNEQFF
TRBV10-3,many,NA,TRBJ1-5,TGTGCCATCAGTGGCGGGAGTGAAGTTTCGGGACAGCCCCAGCATTTT,CAISGGSEVSGQPQHF
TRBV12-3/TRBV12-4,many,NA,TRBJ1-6,TGTGCCAGCAGTGGACGCGGTCGTTCACCCCTCCACTTT,CASSGRGRSPLHF
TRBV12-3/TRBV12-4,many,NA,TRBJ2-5,TGTGCCAGCAGTTTATCGGGACACAAAGAGACCCAGTACTTC,CASSLSGHKETQYF
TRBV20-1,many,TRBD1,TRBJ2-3,TGCAGTGCTAGAGTCCGGGACAGGCCCGCAGATACGCAGTATTTT,CSARVRDRPADTQYF
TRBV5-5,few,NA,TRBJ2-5,TGTGCCAGCAGCTTGTGGTCGGCAGCCCAAGAGACCCAGTACTTC,CASSLWSAAQETQYF
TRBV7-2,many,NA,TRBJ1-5,TGTGCCAGCAGCCCCTCACCCGATCAGCCCCAGCATTTT,CASSPSPDQPQHF
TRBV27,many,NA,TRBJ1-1,TGTGCCAGCAGTTCCTGGGCGCAGCGGAACACTGAAGCTTTCTTT,CASSSWAQRNTEAFF
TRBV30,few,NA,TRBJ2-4,TGTGCCTGGAGTCCGGATTTAGCCAAAAACATTCAGTACTTC,CAWSPDLAKNIQYF
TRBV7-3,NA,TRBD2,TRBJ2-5,TGTGCCAGCAGCCTCTCCGGGAGGGGGACCCAGTACTTC,CASSLSGRGTQYF
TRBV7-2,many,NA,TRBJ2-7,TGTGCCAGCAGCTTAGCCGGGGCCGTCTCCTACGAGCAGTACTTC,CASSLAGAVSYEQYF
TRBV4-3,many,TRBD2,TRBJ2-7,TGCGCCAGCAGCCAAGGGCTAGCGGGGAACTCCTACGAGCAGTACTTC,CASSQGLAGNSYEQYF
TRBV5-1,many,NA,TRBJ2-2,TGCGCCAGCAGCCCGTCCCGGGACCCATTCGGTATGGAGCTGTTTTTT,CASSPSRDPFGMELFF
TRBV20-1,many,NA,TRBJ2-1,TGCAGTGTCGACTCGGGCGGGTCCTACAATGAGCAGTTCTTC,CSVDSGGSYNEQFF
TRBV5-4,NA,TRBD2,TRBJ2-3,TGTGCCAGCAGCTTACCAGCGGGGGGGGCCGTGGATACGCAGTATTTT,CASSLPAGGAVDTQYF
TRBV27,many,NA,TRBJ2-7,TGTGCCAGCAACCCGTCTCAGGGCCTGGCAGCCTACGAGCAGTACTTC,CASNPSQGLAAYEQYF
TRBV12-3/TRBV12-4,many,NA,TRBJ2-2,TGTGCCAGCAGCTATCACACCGGGGAGCTGTTTTTT,CASSYHTGELFF
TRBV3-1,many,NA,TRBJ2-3,TGTGCCAGCAGCCAAGCCAGCGGTAGCACAGATACGCAGTATTTT,CASSQASGSTDTQYF
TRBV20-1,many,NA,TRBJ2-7,TGCAGTGCGTTGCTCAAGAGCTCCTACGAGCAGTACTTC,CSALLKSSYEQYF
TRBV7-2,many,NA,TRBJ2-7,TGTGCCAGCAGCTCAATAGGCGGGGCGCGGAACCAGTACTTC,CASSSIGGARNQYF
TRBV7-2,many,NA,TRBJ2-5,TGTGCCAGCAGCTTAGGCTGGACAGACCAAGAGACCCAGTACTTC,CASSLGWTDQETQYF
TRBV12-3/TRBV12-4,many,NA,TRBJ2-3,TGTGCCAGCAGTTTCCGGGACCTCCCCACAGATACGCAGTATTTT,CASSFRDLPTDTQYF
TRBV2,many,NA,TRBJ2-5,TGTGCCAGCAATCAGCTAGACCAAGAGACCCAGTACTTC,CASNQLDQETQYF
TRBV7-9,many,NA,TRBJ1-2,TGTGCCAGCAGCTTAGAGGGCCCGGATGGCTACACCTTC,CASSLEGPDGYTF
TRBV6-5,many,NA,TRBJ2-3,TGTGCCAGCGCCAAACGTCCCCTCACAGATACGCAGTATTTT,CASAKRPLTDTQYF
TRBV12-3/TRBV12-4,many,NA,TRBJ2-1,TGTGCCAGCAGTTCTTATACCACGCTCACCTACAATGAGCAGTTCTTC,CASSSYTTLTYNEQFF
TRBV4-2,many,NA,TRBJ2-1,TGTGCCAGCAGCCAAGGAACACTTGGAGAGCAGTTCTTC,CASSQGTLGEQFF
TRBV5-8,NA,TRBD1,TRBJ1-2,TGTGCCAGCAGCTTGGGGGACAGGGGGGCTAACTATGGCTACACCTTC,CASSLGDRGANYGYTF
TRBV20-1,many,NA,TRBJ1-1,TGCAGTGCTGGACGACAGGTTGACTACACTGAAGCTTTCTTT,CSAGRQVDYTEAFF
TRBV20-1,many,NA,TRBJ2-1,TGCAGTGCCCCAAGGACCGGTACCGGTGGTGAGCAGTTCTTC,CSAPRTGTGGEQFF
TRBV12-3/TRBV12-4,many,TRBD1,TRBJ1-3,TGTGCCAGCAGTCGTCTTGACAGGGGAAATGGAAACACCATATATTTT,CASSRLDRGNGNTIYF